What follows are 26 T cell receptor beta chains derived from one specimen sequenced in a study of T cell repertoires in cytomegalovirus infection. TCRdb independently ran MiXCR on the reads; one entry per CDR3 protein. The data contain around 430,000 distinct CDR3 sequences, more than 40% of them singletons. These TCRs' antigens remain unknown. Source: cultured PBMCs, taken from culture after CMV antigen stimulation. The origin of the receptors is a human donor in good health (CMV status not recorded). Some clones in this sample may be carry-over from other donors' samples.

For this clonotype: The CDR3 does not end in the conserved phenylalanine or tryptophan, so this is likely a read error. V usage is TRBV7-2 and J usage is TRBJ2-1, with D perhaps TRBD1 or TRBD2 (5 bases each). The germline CDR1 and CDR2 sequences are SGHTA and FQGNSA. The CDR3 length is 14 residues. V lost 2 bases to trimming and J lost 4 bases, with 9 bases between them. The CDR3 DNA follows: TGTGCCAGCAGCTTATTGGGGGAGTACAATGAGCAGTTCTTA. Translation gives CASSLLGEYNEQFL.

V is TRBV19 and J is TRBJ1-4; D ambiguous. From germline, CDR1 is LNHDA and CDR2 SQIVND (reference sequence). Deletions cut 3 bases from V and 8 bases from J, with 16 bases between. The CDR3 length is 15 residues. CDR3 region: CASSIDSGVEEKLFF. The CDR3 nucleotides are TGTGCCAGTAGTATCGATTCAGGAGTAGAAGAAAAACTGTTTTTT.

This clonotype was seen more than once but under ten times. CDR3 DNA sequence: TGCGCCAGCAGCCAAACCATTGGGGCGTACAATGAGCAGTTCTTC. This codes for CASSQTIGAYNEQFF. The chain employs TRBV4-1 and TRBJ2-1, with D possibly being TRBD1 (5 bases). The germline CDR1 and CDR2 sequences are MGHRA and YSYEKL. This CDR3 spans 15 amino acids. Trimming cost V 2 bases and J 4 bases, with 12 bases left between them.

This clonotype has more than one count but fewer than ten. For the CDR3, the DNA is TGTGCCAGCAGCCACCCCAGCGGGGATACGCAGTATTTT. This gives the protein CASSHPSGDTQYF. The chain couples TRBV7-9 to TRBJ2-3; D may be TRBD2 (6 bases). The CDR3 is 13 amino acids. Trimming shortened V by 5 bases and J by 6 bases, and 12 bases separated the two germline ends. CDR1 and CDR2 (germline): SEHNR, FQNEAQ (reference sequence).

This rearrangement joins TRBV23-1 to TRBJ1-5; perhaps TRBD1 as D (5 bases). TRBV23-1 falls under the ORF class, with uncertain function. CDR3 size: 19 residues. The V and J ends lost 0 bases and 3 bases respectively, with 21 bases between them. CDR3: CASSQSRRPAQETNQPQHF. The CDR3 region has the DNA TGCGCCAGCAGTCAATCTCGCAGACCCGCACAGGAAACCAATCAGCCCCAGCATTTT.

The genes are TRBV6-2 or TRBV6-3 and TRBJ1-5; 7 bases fit TRBD1. This CDR3 comprises 15 residues. Losses at the gene ends were 2 bases for V and 1 base for J; bases not matched to a gene: 2. Germline assignment: CDR1 MNHEY and CDR2 SVGEGT. The CDR3: CASSYEGQSNQPQHF. CDR3 DNA: TGTGCCAGCAGTTACGAGGGACAGAGCAATCAGCCCCAGCATTTT.

The chain recombines TRBV7-9 with TRBJ2-7; possibly TRBD2 for D (5 bases). CDR3 length: 11 residues. The germline V gene has CDR1 SEHNR and CDR2 FQNEAQ (reference sequence). The germline V and J ends were trimmed by 5 bases and 6 bases, with 8 bases remaining between them. The CDR3 sequence: CASSPTTEQYF. The CDR3, as DNA: TGTGCCAGCAGCCCGACTACCGAGCAGTACTTC.

The rearrangement joins TRBV6-9 to TRBJ1-1; TRBD1 is a possible D gene (5 bases). Germline-derived CDR1 and CDR2 are MNHGY and SVAAGI. The V gene lost 5 bases and the J gene lost 4 bases, with 20 bases spanning the gap. CDR3 size: 16 residues. The chain's CDR3 is CASSLRRGHAGTEAFF. For the CDR3, the DNA is TGTGCCAGCAGTCTTCGACGGGGCCATGCGGGCACTGAAGCTTTCTTT.

The chain joins TRBV28 to TRBJ2-7; a weak D match, TRBD2 (6 bases). The CDR3 extends over 15 amino acids. V lost 4 bases to trimming and J lost 7 bases, with 20 bases between them. The germline gives CDR1 MDHEN, CDR2 SYDVKM. CDR3 sequence reads: CASSSTAGGKREQYF. The CDR3, as DNA: TGTGCCAGCAGTTCCACAGCGGGTGGGAAGCGGGAGCAGTACTTC.

The J gene is TRBJ2-1, the V gene TRBV3-1; TRBD2 aligns across 7 bases. The CDR3 is 14 amino acids. V shed 4 bases, J shed 16 bases, and the junction held 16 bases outside the gene matches. Germline assignment: CDR1 LGHDT and CDR2 YNNKEL (reference sequence). The CDR3: CASSRRGGSQRRFF. The CDR3 nucleotides read TGTGCCAGCAGCCGCCGCGGGGGATCCCAACGACGATTCTTC.

There are a few counts of this clonotype. The chain uses TRBV4-1 and TRBJ2-3; D ambiguous. Per germline, CDR1 MGHRA and CDR2 YSYEKL. The ends were cut back, 1 base at V and 1 base at J, with 12 bases in the middle. This CDR3 contains 16 residues. Here the CDR3 DNA reads TGCGCCAGCAGCCAAGGGGTCGGAGTCGGCACAGATACGCAGTATTTT. Encoded protein: CASSQGVGVGTDTQYF.

V gene TRBV10-3 combines with J gene TRBJ2-5; D is unclear. CDR3 length equals 15 residues. Per the germline V gene, CDR1 is ENHRY and CDR2 is SYGVKD. V lost 0 bases, J lost 5 bases, and 13 bases lay in between. The CDR3 protein is CAISESMGEGETQYF. CDR3 nucleotides: TGTGCCATCAGTGAGTCGATGGGTGAAGGGGAGACCCAGTACTTC.

V usage is TRBV15 and J usage is TRBJ1-1; no clear D. CDR1 and CDR2 from the germline V gene are LNHNV and YYDKDF (reference sequence). V lost 0 bases and J lost 6, with 11 bases in between. This CDR3 comprises 14 residues. In DNA, the CDR3 is TGTGCCACCAGCAGAGATCGTGCAGACGCTGAAGCTTTCTTT. Residues: CATSRDRADAEAFF.

V usage is TRBV7-6 and J usage is TRBJ1-5; unclear D gene. Trimming cost V 1 base and J 6 bases, with 16 bases left between them. Germline CDR1 and CDR2: SGHVS and FNYEAQ. The CDR3 totals 16 residues. The CDR3 nucleotides are TGTGCCAGCAGCTTAGGAGGTCCGGGGTCGGGTCAGCCCCAGCATTTT. This sequence encodes CASSLGGPGSGQPQHF.

This clonotype turned up a few times. The V gene is TRBV3-1, the J gene TRBJ1-5; maybe TRBD1 (5 bases). CDR1 is LGHDT and CDR2 is YNNKEL in the germline V gene (reference sequence). V dropped 4 bases and J dropped 9 bases, with 16 bases sitting between them. This CDR3 region has 14 residues. Written as DNA, the CDR3 is TGTGCCAGCAGCCTCATGAGGGACCAGGGGCCCCAGCATTTT. This sequence encodes CASSLMRDQGPQHF.

This rearrangement joins TRBV7-6 to TRBJ2-7; the D gene could be TRBD1 or TRBD2 (6 bases each). V dropped 1 base and J dropped 4 bases, with 11 bases sitting between them. The CDR3 contains 14 residues. The germline V gene encodes CDR1 SGHVS and CDR2 FNYEAQ. DNA of the CDR3: TGTGCCAGCAGCTTAGGGGGGGCCGGGTACGAGCAGTACTTC. It codes for CASSLGGAGYEQYF.

This clonotype has a handful of counts. The chain carries TRBV7-9 and TRBJ2-7; 9 nucleotides align to TRBD1. V trimming: 8 bases; J trimming: 8 bases; junction bases outside the gene matches: 10. Germline V gene data show CDR1 as SEHNR and CDR2 as FQNEAQ (reference sequence). The CDR3 sequence is 13 residues long. The CDR3 protein is CASLAGTGTQQYF. The CDR3 DNA reads as TGTGCCAGCCTAGCCGGGACAGGGACACAGCAGTACTTC. Looking up the rest from reference TRBV7-9 and TRBJ2-7 gives the full variable domain: DTGVSQNPRHKITKRGQNVTFRCDPISEHNRLYWYRQTLGQGPEFLTYFQNEAQLEKSRLLSDRFSAERPKGSFSTLEIQRTEQGDSAMYLCASLAGTGTQQYFGPGTRLTVT.

In this sample, this clonotype turned up a few times. V and J are TRBV5-1 and TRBJ1-1; D unresolved. V lost 2 bases, J lost 3 bases, and 8 bases lay in between. Germline V CDR1 and CDR2: SGHRS, YFSETQ. The CDR3 is made up of 13 amino acids. As DNA, the CDR3 is TGCGCCAGCAGCTTTTGGTGGTACACTGAAGCTTTCTTT. Translating it yields CASSFWWYTEAFF.

V gene TRBV20-1 combines with J gene TRBJ2-3; 9 bases align to TRBD1. CDR3 length: 16 amino acids. The ends lost 0 bases at V and 0 bases at J; junction bases unmatched: 4. Germline lookup yields CDR1 DFQATT and CDR2 SNEGSKA (reference sequence). In nucleotides, the CDR3 is TGCAGTGCTAGAGACGCGACAGGGGGTAGCACAGATACGCAGTATTTT. Translating gives CSARDATGGSTDTQYF.

The chain couples TRBV7-2 to TRBJ1-1; a possible D gene is TRBD1 (5 bases). Trimming removed 5 bases at V and 5 bases at J, with 21 bases between. The CDR3 consists of 16 residues. Germline lookup yields CDR1 SGHTA and CDR2 FQGNSA. CDR3 bases: TGTGCCAGCAGCCGTGGGACGGCTGCGGGAGTGACTGAAGCTTTCTTT. Translating gives CASSRGTAAGVTEAFF. The whole variable domain, remainder taken from reference TRBV7-2 and TRBJ1-1, is GAGVSQSPSNKVTEKGKDVELRCDPISGHTALYWYRQSLGQGLEFLIYFQGNSAPDKSGLPSDRFSAERTGGSVSTLTIQRTQQEDSAVYLCASSRGTAAGVTEAFFGQGTRLTVV.

Many counts were recorded for this clonotype. The chain couples TRBV7-8 to TRBJ2-7, with D perhaps matching TRBD1 or TRBD2 (5 bases each). CDR3 size: 14 residues. V was shortened by 0 bases and J by 7 bases, with 13 bases between the two germline ends. Germline lookup yields CDR1 SGHVS and CDR2 FQNEAQ. This CDR3 reads CASSLAAGTREQYF. The CDR3 DNA follows: TGTGCCAGCAGCTTAGCCGCAGGGACGCGGGAGCAGTACTTC.

This clonotype was observed a handful of times. The chain is built from TRBV12-3 or TRBV12-4 and TRBJ1-1, with D maybe TRBD1 (5 bases). V was pared by 7 bases and J by 1 base, with 13 bases between. This CDR3 has 14 residues. Here the CDR3 DNA reads TGTGCCAGCAAACCGGGACCGACGAACACTGAAGCTTTCTTT. Amino acid sequence: CASKPGPTNTEAFF.

This chain links TRBV7-2 with TRBJ2-2, with D maybe TRBD2 (7 bases). CDR1 and CDR2 (germline): SGHTA, FQGNSA. This CDR3 is 19 amino acids long. The germline V and J ends were trimmed by 3 bases and 5 bases, with 25 bases remaining between them. The CDR3: CASSLDPSGGVGGTGELFF. The CDR3 nucleotides read TGTGCCAGCAGCTTGGACCCCTCGGGGGGCGTGGGAGGGACCGGGGAGCTGTTTTTT.

The gene calls are TRBV11-2 and TRBJ1-1; D is ambiguous. The germline gives CDR1 SGHAT, CDR2 FQNNGV. The CDR3 is 13 amino acids. V lost 5 bases and J 4 bases, leaving 11 bases between the germline ends. In DNA, the CDR3 is TGTGCCAGCAGCCCCGGGGAGAGCACTGAAGCTTTCTTT. It codes for CASSPGESTEAFF.

This clonotype has a handful of counts. J is TRBJ2-6 and V is TRBV7-6, with D tentatively TRBD1 (6 bases). The germline gives CDR1 SGHVS, CDR2 FNYEAQ. The V end was cut by 5 bases, the J end by 0 bases, with 14 bases between. The CDR3 runs 17 residues. CDR3 sequence reads: CASSRQQGPSGANVLTF. The CDR3, as DNA: TGTGCCAGCAGCCGGCAACAGGGCCCCTCTGGGGCCAACGTCCTGACTTTC.

This clonotype showed up just a few times. The chain employs TRBV20-1 and TRBJ1-4; D is undetermined. V lost 1 base to trimming and J lost 5 bases, with 8 bases between them. This CDR3 is 13 amino acids long. Germline CDR1 DFQATT, CDR2 SNEGSKA (reference sequence). CDR3 amino acids: CSARGSPNEKLFF. In DNA, the CDR3 is TGCAGTGCTAGAGGCAGCCCAAATGAAAAACTGTTTTTT.